These 12 T cell receptor beta chains were all obtained from the same sample, sequenced in a study of T cell repertoires in cytomegalovirus infection. What these receptors recognize is not known. TCRdb redid the calling of the reads with MiXCR, one entry per CDR3 protein. The table shows about 310,000 distinct CDR3 sequences, with approximately 25% occurring only once. The source material was cultured PBMCs, sampled from culture after CMV antigen stimulation. Receptor source: a human donor in good health (CMV status not recorded). Some clones in this sample may be carry-over from other donors' samples.

The rearrangement joins TRBV6-2 or TRBV6-3 to TRBJ2-5, with D perhaps matching TRBD1 or TRBD2 (5 bases each). The CDR3 is 15 amino acids. V was trimmed by 6 bases and J by 5 bases, leaving 19 bases between them. The V gene's germline CDR1 is MNHEY and CDR2 SVGEGT. As DNA, the CDR3 is TGTGCCAGCAGCCTCGGGACGCCCCACAGGGAGACCCAGTACTTC. Its translation is CASSLGTPHRETQYF.

The chain links TRBV12-3 or TRBV12-4 to TRBJ2-3; 8 bases fit TRBD2. Trimming removed 3 bases from V and 4 bases from J; junction bases left unmatched: 3. CDR3 size: 14 residues. CDR3 nucleotide sequence: TGTGCCAGCAGTTTCTCAGCGGGGGCAGATACGCAGTATTTT. This gives the protein CASSFSAGADTQYF.

This clonotype was counted at least ten times. This rearrangement joins TRBV5-1 to TRBJ1-2, with D perhaps matching TRBD1 (6 bases). The CDR3 consists of 14 residues. Germline V gene data show CDR1 as SGHRS and CDR2 as YFSETQ. V lost 3 bases and J lost 4, with 13 bases in between. The DNA for the CDR3 is TGCGCCAGCAGCTGGAGAGAAGGGGGCTATGGCTACACCTTC. Protein product: CASSWREGGYGYTF.

This clonotype was seen more than once but under ten times. The V gene is TRBV28, the J gene TRBJ1-3, with D unclear. Germline V gene sequence: CDR1 MDHEN, CDR2 SYDVKM. V dropped 1 base and J dropped 0 bases, with 7 bases sitting between them. The CDR3 runs 15 residues. CDR3 nucleotide sequence: TGTGCCAGCAGTTTATTGAGGGTCTCTGGAAACACCATATATTTT. Translated, it gives CASSLLRVSGNTIYF.

This clonotype was recorded at least ten times. The chain uses TRBV6-6 and TRBJ1-3, with no clear D. Per germline, CDR1 MNHNY and CDR2 SVGAGI (reference sequence). The length of the CDR3 is 14 residues. V lost 4 bases, J lost 3 bases, and 10 bases lay in between. Here the CDR3 DNA reads TGTGCCAGCAGTTCTTGGTTGTTTGGAAACACCATATATTTT. It yields the protein CASSSWLFGNTIYF.

In regard to this clonotype: A much larger clone differs by one base, so this may be a read error. The chain uses TRBV7-2 and TRBJ2-5, with D possibly being TRBD1 (7 bases). V shed 5 bases and J shed 0 bases, with 31 bases lying between them. The germline V gene has CDR1 SGHTA and CDR2 FQGNSA. This CDR3 has 21 amino acids. The CDR3 sequence: CASSRRGHTIGNPLHQETQYF. CDR3 bases: TGTGCCAGCAGCAGGAGGGGGCACACAATAGGGAACCCCCTCCACCAAGAGACCCAGTACTTC. The full variable domain, in which reference TRBV7-2 and TRBJ2-5 provide the parts outside the CDR3, is GAGVSQSPSNKVTEKGKDVELRCDPISGHTALYWYRQSLGQGLEFLIYFQGNSAPDKSGLPSDRFSAERTGGSVSTLTIQRTQQEDSAVYLCASSRRGHTIGNPLHQETQYFGPGTRLLVL.

The table lists this clonotype with a few counts. The chain uses TRBV4-3 and TRBJ1-4; weak D call: TRBD1 (6 bases). CDR1 and CDR2 (germline): LGHNA, YSLEER. The ends were cut back, 1 base at V and 1 base at J, with 13 bases in the middle. The CDR3 length is 17 residues. The CDR3 sequence is CASSQGPGRGTNEKLFF. Here the CDR3 DNA reads TGCGCCAGCAGCCAAGGCCCCGGCAGGGGAACTAATGAAAAACTGTTTTTT.

This clonotype came up many times. J is TRBJ2-3 and V is TRBV7-2; 7 nucleotides line up with TRBD1. The CDR3 totals 15 residues. Germline CDR1 and CDR2: SGHTA and FQGNSA. The V segment lost 5 bases and the J segment 0 bases; nucleotides outside the gene matches: 5. The CDR3 here is CASSKGQDSTDTQYF. CDR3 nucleotide sequence: TGTGCCAGCAGCAAAGGACAGGATAGCACAGATACGCAGTATTTT. Filled out from reference TRBV7-2 and TRBJ2-3, the complete variable domain reads GAGVSQSPSNKVTEKGKDVELRCDPISGHTALYWYRQSLGQGLEFLIYFQGNSAPDKSGLPSDRFSAERTGGSVSTLTIQRTQQEDSAVYLCASSKGQDSTDTQYFGPGTRLTVL.

This clonotype was seen only a few times. The chain has TRBV7-2 and TRBJ1-2; 10 bases are a match to TRBD1. The CDR3 runs 14 residues. Germline trimming cut 6 bases from V and 8 bases from J; bases unmatched to any gene: 9. Germline V lookup: CDR1 SGHTA, CDR2 FQGNSA. CDR3 amino acids: CASSYGQGVLGYTF. In DNA form, the CDR3 reads TGTGCCAGCAGTTATGGACAGGGGGTGTTAGGCTACACCTTC.

The chain employs TRBV7-6 and TRBJ2-1; 9 positions agree with TRBD2. Germline values: CDR1 SGHVS, CDR2 FNYEAQ. The CDR3 extends over 17 amino acids. V shed 5 bases, J shed 4 bases, and the junction held 12 bases outside the gene matches. In DNA form, the CDR3 reads TGTGCCAGCAGCCCGCTAGCGGGAAACTCGAGATACAATGAGCAGTTCTTC. Protein product: CASSPLAGNSRYNEQFF.

The gene calls are TRBV12-3 or TRBV12-4 and TRBJ2-7; 9 bases agree with TRBD1. V gave up 4 bases and J gave up 0 bases; unmatched junction bases: 4. CDR3 length: 15 residues. Here the CDR3 reads CASSSTGGISYEQYF. The CDR3 nucleotides read TGTGCCAGCAGTTCGACAGGGGGAATCTCCTACGAGCAGTACTTC.

The sample holds a few counts of this clonotype. The V and J genes are TRBV6-2 or TRBV6-3 and TRBJ1-5; 8 nucleotides align to TRBD1. The length of the CDR3 is 13 residues. Germline-derived CDR1 and CDR2 are MNHEY and SVGEGT. With V trimmed by 7 bases and J by 7 bases, 6 bases remained unmatched. The CDR3 is CASNQGAGQPQHF. The CDR3 DNA is TGTGCCAGCAACCAGGGGGCTGGGCAGCCCCAGCATTTT.